The clone carrying this T cell receptor (beta chain) occurred once. Its antigen is not known. The data belong to a study of blood T cells in healthy people across ages. Overall study context: When template switching was applied, about one barcoded beta molecule was captured per two T cells. Points from the study as a whole: While age rose, TCR beta diversity per million T cells dropped in a roughly linear way.

Combining a sample-barcoded 5' primer with a J-beta primer mix, a second PCR ran for roughly 7 to 12 cycles. Every single cDNA molecule received a tag from a template-switch adaptor with 12 random nucleotides. TCRdb processed the 5' RACE reads anew with MiXCR; each CDR3 protein has one entry. Of over 1,500,000 distinct CDR3 sequences in the sample, roughly two fifths were seen once. The CDR3 spans 18 residues. CDR1 is DFQATT, CDR2 SNEGSKA, per germline (reference sequence). J was trimmed by 5 bases and V by 1 base; bases with no gene match: 13. The sequenced sample consisted of blood. V is TRBV20-1 and J is TRBJ1-4; TRBD1 aligns across 10 bases. The origin of this receptor is a human donor in good health. CDR3 amino acids: CSARGRGQGLEGNEKLFF. The CDR3 DNA reads as TGCAGTGCTAGAGGCCGGGGACAGGGGCTCGAGGGGAATGAAAAACTGTTTTTT.